This TCR beta chain was documented in a study of blood T cell repertoires in COVID-19 (dated by TCRdb to about 2020). Regarding the research as a whole: The collaborator samples originated in the United States, Italy and Spain and spanned the acute and convalescent phases of COVID-19. The prospective study material was composed of cDNA or gDNA derived from T cells, B-cell-depleted T cells, or PBMCs. Subjects who had been exposed to COVID-19, were actively infected with it, or had recovered from it provided the deeply sampled blood TCRbeta repertoires that made up the dataset. The repertoires were made available in a free public database intended to serve as a resource for research on the immune response to SARS-CoV-2. The samples were drawn from two sources: the first 160 participants of the ongoing ImmuneRACE study, and over 950 subjects contributed by 6 global collaborators. Nearly every sample came with metadata listing a de-identified subject ID, COVID-19 status, age in years and sex. Where available, HLA class I and class II types were obtained from metadata supplied by the sample provider rather than from assay-based typing. Study-wide conclusions, independent of this receptor: Clinical and demographic metadata were provided uncurated, with the amount varying by source and participant.

Concerning this clone: Its recognized antigen is unknown. No base-level quality is on record; no much larger clone is a single base apart.

There are 14 amino acids in the CDR3, from cysteine to phenylalanine inclusive. Only the CDR3 DNA stays, 42 bases, in frame from base 1. At the junction V is shortened by 3 bases and J by 7 bases; bases outside the gene matches: 8. In the germline V gene, CDR1 corresponds to MDHEN and CDR2 to SYDVKM. TCRbeta CDR3 regions were amplified from genomic DNA by means of the immunoSEQ Assay, a bias-controlled multiplex PCR. In the source study's methods: Nucleated cell counts per sample were estimated from amplification of reference gene primers within the assay. To quantify the absolute abundance of each unique TCRbeta CDR3 rearrangement, sequence reads were collapsed and filtered. For each sample, productive Simpson clonality was calculated by taking the square root of Simpson's diversity index across productive rearrangements. Held by TCRdb, this immuneACCESS table contains in-frame sequences only and omits some clones. Under half of the omission traces to an unresolved V gene where checked; the cause of the rest is unknown. Clonal size and the V and J genes are those of that table, whereas D and trimming came from the DNA. The sample table holds 250,000 to 300,000 clones, of which about 86% were seen once. The top ten hold roughly 14% of the sample.

At one collaborating source in Seattle, patients were enrolled during active infection and were followed longitudinally through the course of disease. The collaborating institutions used their own protocols to collect whole blood in K2EDTA tubes. For TCRbeta analysis, collaborators shipped samples as frozen whole blood, isolated PBMCs, or DNA extracted from either of those sample types. The chain employs TRBV28 and TRBJ2-7, with 8 bases in between that match TRBD2. Sample: peripheral blood. This receptor was obtained from a woman in her 70s with COVID-19, enrolled during active disease. For the CDR3, the sequence is CASSFPGRGLEQYF. DNA sequence: TGTGCCAGCAGTTTCCCCGGGAGGGGACTAGAGCAGTACTTC. The CDR3, completed at both ends by the reference TRBV28 and TRBJ2-7 genes, gives the full variable domain DVKVTQSSRYLVKRTGEKVFLECVQDMDHENMFWYRQDPGLGLRLIYFSYDVKMKEKGDIPEGYSVSREKKERFSLILESASTNQTSMYLCASSFPGRGLEQYFGPGTRLTVT.